A selection of T cell receptor beta chains follows, all from one sample in a study of T cell responses to AZD1222 COVID-19 vaccine. Clones were read by immunoSEQ multiplex PCR, and TCRdb kept only the in-frame ones, dropping some. This sample has 130,000 or so clones, with around 87% found just once. Sequencing used peripheral blood, obtained on day 0 of AZD1222 vaccination. The receptor set was obtained from an adult in good health. The CDR3 runs from the conserved cysteine through the conserved F or W. A D gene is named only where the DNA matches it firmly. Clone size is stated in some rows and not others, as once, few, many or a class when expanded.

>once|TRBV11-2|TRBJ1-2|NA
CASSLIVGSYGYTF
TGTGCCAGCAGCTTAATTGTGGGGAGCTATGGCTACACCTTC
>NA|TRBV15|TRBJ1-4|NA
CATSPLRGEKLFF
TGTGCCACCAGCCCCCTGAGAGGGGAAAAACTGTTTTTT
>NA|TRBV9|TRBJ1-4|NA
CASSVTGTANEKLFF
TGTGCCAGCAGCGTTACAGGGACTGCAAATGAAAAACTGTTTTTT
>NA|TRBV27|TRBJ1-5|NA
CASAEGDGNQPQHF
TGTGCCAGCGCTGAGGGGGATGGCAATCAGCCCCAGCATTTT
>NA|TRBV28|TRBJ1-1|TRBD1
CASSLFNRGSTEAFF
TGTGCCAGCAGTTTATTTAACAGGGGTAGCACTGAAGCTTTCTTT
>few|TRBV6-5|TRBJ1-1|NA
CASSYSISRDEAFF
TGTGCCAGCAGTTACTCGATAAGCAGAGACGAAGCTTTCTTT
>once|TRBV11-2|TRBJ2-5|TRBD1
CASSLRTGGETQYF
TGTGCCAGCAGCCTCCGGACAGGGGGAGAGACCCAGTACTTC
>NA|TRBV7-9|TRBJ2-1|TRBD1
CASGQGYNEQFF
TGTGCGAGTGGACAGGGCTACAATGAGCAGTTCTTC
>NA|TRBV27|TRBJ1-1|TRBD1
CASSKGQGNTEAFF
TGTGCCAGCAGCAAGGGACAGGGGAACACTGAAGCTTTCTTT
>NA|TRBV10-3|TRBJ1-6|TRBD1
CAIRDRPQGSPLHF
TGTGCCATCAGGGACAGGCCTCAGGGTTCACCCCTCCACTTT
>NA|TRBV19|TRBJ2-2|TRBD1
CASNTGGSRNTGELFF
TGTGCCAGTAATACAGGGGGCAGTAGGAACACCGGGGAGCTGTTTTTT
>NA|TRBV7-3|TRBJ2-1|NA
CASSLKGGGIEQFF
TGTGCCAGCAGCTTAAAAGGAGGCGGGATCGAGCAGTTCTTC
>few|TRBV30|TRBJ1-6|TRBD1
CAWSSGTGGRSYNSPLHF
TGTGCCTGGAGTAGCGGGACAGGGGGTAGATCCTATAATTCACCCCTCCACTTT
>NA|TRBV7-2|TRBJ1-2|TRBD1
CASALGQGLYGYTF
TGTGCCAGCGCCTTAGGACAGGGGCTCTATGGCTACACCTTC
>NA|TRBV7-2|TRBJ2-7|NA
CASSSMALVYEQYF
TGTGCCAGCAGCTCTATGGCCCTTGTCTACGAGCAGTACTTC
>NA|TRBV4-1|TRBJ1-1|NA
CASSQESPEYRTGTEAFF
TGCGCCAGCAGCCAAGAGTCCCCAGAGTATAGAACGGGCACTGAAGCTTTCTTT
>NA|TRBV13|TRBJ2-1|NA
CASSPVGGEYEQFF
TGTGCCAGCAGCCCTGTAGGCGGGGAGTATGAGCAGTTCTTC
>NA|TRBV14|TRBJ2-1|NA
CASSRPGGSYNEQFF
TGTGCCAGCAGCCGCCCTGGGGGGTCCTACAATGAGCAGTTCTTC
>NA|TRBV5-1|TRBJ2-3|TRBD2
CASSLATSGRARVTDTQYF
TGCGCCAGCAGCTTGGCGACTAGCGGGAGGGCCCGGGTCACAGATACGCAGTATTTT
>NA|TRBV30|TRBJ1-6|NA
CAWSAQPRENSPLHF
TGTGCCTGGAGTGCGCAGCCCAGAGAAAATTCACCCCTCCACTTT
>NA|TRBV7-9|TRBJ2-2|NA
CATKGITGELFF
TGTGCCACAAAAGGAATCACCGGGGAGCTGTTTTTT
>NA|TRBV7-3|TRBJ2-1|NA
CASSFMAGSYNEQFF
TGTGCCAGCAGCTTCATGGCAGGGTCCTACAATGAGCAGTTCTTC
>NA|TRBV18|TRBJ2-5|TRBD2
CASHSSGSIQETQYF
TGTGCCAGCCATTCTAGCGGCTCCATTCAAGAGACCCAGTACTTC
>NA|TRBV7-8|TRBJ2-1|TRBD2
CASSFRPSGSTKNNNEQFF
TGTGCCAGCAGCTTTAGGCCTAGCGGGAGCACCAAAAATAACAATGAGCAGTTCTTC
>NA|TRBV7-6|TRBJ1-4|NA
CASSLGGGYTEKLFF
TGTGCCAGCAGCTTAGGAGGAGGGTATACTGAAAAACTGTTTTTT
>once|TRBV5-4|TRBJ2-3|TRBD1
CASSPGTGKDDTQYF
TGTGCCAGCAGCCCGGGGACAGGGAAAGACGATACGCAGTATTTT
>NA|TRBV7-9|TRBJ1-2|TRBD1
CASSSPLGTGRNYGYTF
TGTGCCAGCAGCTCACCCCTCGGGACAGGGCGAAACTATGGCTACACCTTC
>NA|TRBV9|TRBJ1-1|NA
CASSVAGADTEAFF
TGTGCCAGCAGCGTAGCTGGGGCAGACACTGAAGCTTTCTTT
>NA|TRBV15|TRBJ2-2|NA
CATSRGSGRARGGELFF
TGTGCCACCAGCAGAGGGTCAGGACGGGCTCGTGGCGGGGAGCTGTTTTTT
>NA|TRBV4-1|TRBJ1-2|NA
CASSQAQGVRGYTF
TGCGCCAGCAGCCAAGCCCAAGGGGTTCGGGGCTACACCTTC
>NA|TRBV29-1|TRBJ1-2|NA
CSVGQGRGYTF
TGCAGCGTTGGGCAGGGGCGCGGCTACACCTTC
>NA|TRBV5-5|TRBJ1-2|TRBD1
CASSSDRGWGGYTF
TGTGCCAGCAGCTCGGACAGGGGGTGGGGTGGCTACACCTTC
>NA|TRBV12-3/TRBV12-4|TRBJ1-2|NA
CASSLQRRLGYTF
TGTGCCAGCAGTTTACAACGACGTCTGGGCTACACCTTC
>many|TRBV12-5|TRBJ1-1|TRBD1
CASGLGTGTEAFF
TGTGCTAGTGGTTTGGGGACAGGCACTGAAGCTTTCTTT
>NA|TRBV15|TRBJ2-1|NA
CATSLFGRGNEQFF
TGTGCCACCAGCCTCTTTGGCCGGGGCAATGAGCAGTTCTTC
>few|TRBV10-3|TRBJ1-1|TRBD1
CANRQGADTEAFF
TGTGCCAACCGACAGGGGGCAGACACTGAAGCTTTCTTT
>NA|TRBV9|TRBJ2-3|NA
CASSVASKGTDTQYF
TGTGCCAGCAGCGTAGCTAGCAAAGGGACAGATACGCAGTATTTT
>NA|TRBV2|TRBJ1-5|NA
CASTGRSSSNQPQHF
TGTGCCAGCACCGGACGGTCATCTAGCAATCAGCCCCAGCATTTT
>NA|TRBV9|TRBJ2-7|NA
CASSGKGGPYEQYF
TGTGCCAGCAGCGGTAAGGGGGGGCCCTACGAGCAGTACTTC
>few|TRBV9|TRBJ1-2|NA
CASRGHYGYTF
TGTGCCAGCAGGGGCCACTATGGCTACACCTTC
>NA|TRBV7-9|TRBJ2-1|NA
CASSLVSNEQFF
TGTGCCAGCAGCTTAGTTAGCAATGAGCAGTTCTTC
>NA|TRBV6-6|TRBJ1-1|NA
CASSYSLNTEAFF
TGTGCCAGCAGTTACAGCTTGAACACTGAAGCTTTCTTT
>NA|TRBV2|TRBJ2-7|NA
CASTPSGIFSYEQYF
TGTGCCAGCACCCCGAGTGGGATTTTCTCCTACGAGCAGTACTTC
>NA|TRBV9|TRBJ2-2|NA
CASSAMPAGANTGELFF
TGTGCCAGCAGCGCAATGCCGGCTGGAGCGAACACCGGGGAGCTGTTTTTT
>NA|TRBV7-2|TRBJ2-6|NA
CASSLGGSGANVLTF
TGTGCCAGCAGCTTAGGGGGATCCGGGGCCAACGTCCTGACTTTC
>NA|TRBV10-3|TRBJ2-7|NA
CAISEGTAEQYF
TGTGCCATCAGTGAAGGGACTGCCGAGCAGTACTTC
>NA|TRBV24-1|TRBJ2-3|TRBD1
CATSEHDRGGTQYF
TGTGCCACCAGTGAACATGACAGGGGAGGTACGCAGTATTTT
>NA|TRBV2|TRBJ2-7|NA
CASSETGATYEQYF
TGTGCCAGCAGTGAAACCGGGGCGACCTACGAGCAGTACTTC
>many|TRBV7-9|TRBJ2-7|NA
CASSLGGLSYEQYF
TGTGCCAGCAGCCTCGGTGGCTTATCCTACGAGCAGTACTTC
>NA|TRBV5-3|TRBJ1-1|NA
CARSLNIENTEAFF
TGTGCCAGAAGCTTGAATATAGAGAACACTGAAGCTTTCTTT
>NA|TRBV28|TRBJ1-3|NA
CAVARRISGNTIYF
TGTGCCGTAGCACGTCGGATTTCAGGAAACACCATATATTTT
>once|TRBV5-4|TRBJ1-2|NA
CASSQPGGRYGYTF
TGTGCCAGCAGCCAACCCGGGGGGCGCTATGGCTACACCTTC
>NA|TRBV5-1|TRBJ2-7|TRBD1
CASSLGTGYEQYF
TGCGCCAGCAGCTTGGGGACAGGGTACGAGCAGTACTTC
>NA|TRBV18|TRBJ1-3|NA
CASSPLRAADLSLRNTIYF
TGTGCCAGCTCTCCACTGCGCGCCGCGGACCTCTCTCTTAGGAACACCATATATTTT
>NA|TRBV19|TRBJ1-2|NA
CASNHPWGGPLGGYTF
TGTGCCAGTAACCACCCCTGGGGTGGGCCCCTTGGAGGCTACACCTTC
>once|TRBV5-6|TRBJ2-7|NA
CASSRGPNYEQYF
TGTGCCAGCAGCAGAGGGCCCAACTACGAGCAGTACTTC
>NA|TRBV28|TRBJ1-5|NA
CASSRNQPQHF
TGTGCCAGCAGCCGTAATCAGCCCCAGCATTTT
>NA|TRBV19|TRBJ1-2|NA
CASTMEGVSDYGYTF
TGTGCCAGTACCATGGAAGGGGTCTCGGACTATGGCTACACCTTC
>NA|TRBV5-1|TRBJ2-1|TRBD2
CASSPVLAGGPPNEQFF
TGCGCCAGCAGCCCGGTACTAGCGGGAGGACCACCGAATGAGCAGTTCTTC
>NA|TRBV2|TRBJ2-7|NA
CASSEDPAGPYEQYF
TGTGCCAGCAGTGAAGATCCGGCAGGGCCCTACGAGCAGTACTTC